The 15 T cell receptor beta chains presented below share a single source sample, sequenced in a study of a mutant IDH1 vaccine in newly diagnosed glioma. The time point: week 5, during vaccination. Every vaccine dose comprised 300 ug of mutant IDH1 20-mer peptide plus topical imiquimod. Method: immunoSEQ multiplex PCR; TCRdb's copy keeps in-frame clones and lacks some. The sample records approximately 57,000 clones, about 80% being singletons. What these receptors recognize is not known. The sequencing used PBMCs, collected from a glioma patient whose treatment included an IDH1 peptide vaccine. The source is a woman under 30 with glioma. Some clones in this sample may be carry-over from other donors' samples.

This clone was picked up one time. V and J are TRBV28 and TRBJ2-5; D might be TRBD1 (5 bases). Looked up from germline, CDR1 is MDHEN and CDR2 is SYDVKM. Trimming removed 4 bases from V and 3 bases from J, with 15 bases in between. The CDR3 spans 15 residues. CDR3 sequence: CASSSRVRWEETQYF. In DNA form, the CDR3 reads TGTGCCAGCAGTTCCAGGGTGAGGTGGGAAGAGACCCAGTACTTC.

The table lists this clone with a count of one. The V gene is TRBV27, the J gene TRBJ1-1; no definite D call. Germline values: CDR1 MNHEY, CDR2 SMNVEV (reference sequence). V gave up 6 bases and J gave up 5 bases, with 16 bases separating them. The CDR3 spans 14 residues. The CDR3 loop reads CASSLEPRGTEAFF. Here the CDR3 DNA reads TGTGCCAGCAGCCTTGAGCCCAGAGGGACTGAAGCTTTCTTT.

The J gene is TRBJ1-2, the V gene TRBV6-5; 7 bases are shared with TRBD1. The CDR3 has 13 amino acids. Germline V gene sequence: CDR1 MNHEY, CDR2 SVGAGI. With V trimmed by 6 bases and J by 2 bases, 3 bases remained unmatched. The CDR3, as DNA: TGTGCCAGCAGGTCGACAGGGAACTATGGCTACACCTTC. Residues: CASRSTGNYGYTF.

CDR3 loop: CASSLDLARTDTQYF. DNA of the CDR3: TGTGCCAGCAGCTTAGATTTAGCGCGCACAGATACGCAGTATTTT. The V gene is TRBV7-2, the J gene TRBJ2-3; TRBD2 is a possible D gene (5 bases). The CDR3 extends over 15 amino acids. Trimming shortened V by 1 base and J by 1 base, and 9 bases separated the two germline ends. Looked up from germline, CDR1 is SGHTA and CDR2 is FQGNSA.

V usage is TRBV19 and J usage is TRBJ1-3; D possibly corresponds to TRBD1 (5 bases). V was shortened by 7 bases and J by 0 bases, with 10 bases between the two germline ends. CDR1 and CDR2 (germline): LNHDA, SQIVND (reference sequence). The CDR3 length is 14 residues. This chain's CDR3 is CASTRGGSGNTIYF. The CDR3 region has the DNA TGTGCCAGTACGCGTGGGGGCTCTGGAAACACCATATATTTT.

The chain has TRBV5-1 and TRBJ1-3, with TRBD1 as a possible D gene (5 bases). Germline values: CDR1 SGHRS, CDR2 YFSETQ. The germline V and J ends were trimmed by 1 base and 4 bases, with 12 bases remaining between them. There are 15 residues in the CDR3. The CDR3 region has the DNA TGCGCCAGCAGCTTGATCAGGGCGGGAGGAAACACCATATATTTT. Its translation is CASSLIRAGGNTIYF.

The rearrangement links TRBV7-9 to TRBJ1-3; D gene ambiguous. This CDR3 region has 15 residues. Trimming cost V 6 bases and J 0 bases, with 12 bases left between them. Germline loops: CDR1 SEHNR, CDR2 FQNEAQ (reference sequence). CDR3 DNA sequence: TGTGCCAGCAGTTACAGTGCGAGCTCTGGAAACACCATATATTTT. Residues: CASSYSASSGNTIYF.

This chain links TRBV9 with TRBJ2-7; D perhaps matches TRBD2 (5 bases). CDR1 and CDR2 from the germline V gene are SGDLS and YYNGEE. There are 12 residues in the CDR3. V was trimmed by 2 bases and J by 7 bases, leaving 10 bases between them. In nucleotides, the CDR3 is TGTGCCAGCAGCGTTGAGGGTGGGGAGCAGTACTTC. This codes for CASSVEGGEQYF.

The CDR3 sequence: CASSPDRYTEAFF. The CDR3 DNA reads TGTGCCAGCAGTCCGGACAGGTACACTGAAGCTTTCTTT. The V and J genes are TRBV2 and TRBJ1-1; 7 bases are a match to TRBD1. V lost 5 bases, J lost 3 bases, and 3 bases stayed unmatched. The CDR3 loop spans 13 amino acids. Germline values: CDR1 SNHLY, CDR2 FYNNEI. The whole variable domain, filled in from reference TRBV2 and TRBJ1-1, reads EPEVTQTPSHQVTQMGQEVILRCVPISNHLYFYWYRQILGQKVEFLVSFYNNEISEKSEIFDDQFSVERPDGSNFTLKIRSTKLEDSAMYFCASSPDRYTEAFFGQGTRLTVV.

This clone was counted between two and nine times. CDR3 amino acids: CASSSQTGTGELFF. The CDR3 region has the DNA TGTGCCAGCAGCTCCCAAACAGGGACCGGGGAGCTGTTTTTT. The V gene is TRBV7-2, the J gene TRBJ2-2; TRBD1 might be the D (6 bases). The CDR3 has 14 residues. CDR1 is SGHTA, CDR2 FQGNSA, per germline. V gave up 4 bases and J gave up 5 bases, with 11 bases separating them.

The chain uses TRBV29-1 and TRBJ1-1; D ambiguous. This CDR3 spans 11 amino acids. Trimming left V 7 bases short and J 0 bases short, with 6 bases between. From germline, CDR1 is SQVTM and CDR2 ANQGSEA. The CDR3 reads CSAAMNTEAFF. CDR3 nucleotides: TGCAGCGCAGCCATGAACACTGAAGCTTTCTTT.

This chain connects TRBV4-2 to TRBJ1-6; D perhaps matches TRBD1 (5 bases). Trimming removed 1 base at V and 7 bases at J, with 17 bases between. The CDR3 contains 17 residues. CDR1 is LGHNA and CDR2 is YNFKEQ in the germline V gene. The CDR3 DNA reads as TGTGCCAGCAGCCAAGCTTCCGAGGGGCAGGACAATTCACCCCTCCACTTT. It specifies CASSQASEGQDNSPLHF.

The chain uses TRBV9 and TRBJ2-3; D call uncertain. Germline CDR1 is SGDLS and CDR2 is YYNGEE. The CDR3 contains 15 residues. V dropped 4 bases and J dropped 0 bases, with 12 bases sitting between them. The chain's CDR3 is CASSMTAKSTDTQYF. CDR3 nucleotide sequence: TGTGCCAGCAGCATGACGGCTAAAAGCACAGATACGCAGTATTTT. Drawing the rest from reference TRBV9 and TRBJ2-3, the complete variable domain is DSGVTQTPKHLITATGQRVTLRCSPRSGDLSVYWYQQSLDQGLQFLIQYYNGEERAKGNILERFSAQQFPDLHSELNLSSLELGDSALYFCASSMTAKSTDTQYFGPGTRLTVL.

DNA of the CDR3: TGTGCCAGCAGCGTGGGAGCGGGAGCCCTTTCCTACGAGCAGTACTTC. This translates into CASSVGAGALSYEQYF. The chain links TRBV9 to TRBJ2-7; 8 bases are a match to TRBD2. Germline V lookup: CDR1 SGDLS, CDR2 YYNGEE. With V trimmed by 2 bases and J by 1 base, 8 bases remained unmatched. There are 16 residues in the CDR3.

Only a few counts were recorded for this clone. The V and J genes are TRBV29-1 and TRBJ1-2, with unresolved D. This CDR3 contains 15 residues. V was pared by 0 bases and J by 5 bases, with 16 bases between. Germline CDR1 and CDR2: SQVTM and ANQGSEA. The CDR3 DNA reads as TGCAGCGTTGAAGATCGTAGGAACGCCCTTTATGGCTACACCTTC. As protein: CSVEDRRNALYGYTF.